This T cell receptor (beta chain) was sequenced for a study of identical twins (dated by TCRdb to the mid-2010s). At the level of the whole study: To test whether fetal clonotypes persist, this study deep-sequenced TCR alpha and beta repertoires from monozygotic twins, from unrelated adults of various ages, and from cord blood. Replicate twin experiments were performed at different times using different library preparation protocols to rule out contamination.

Trimming at the junction amounts to 10 bases on V and 1 base on J, and the germline ends lie 13 bases apart. From the germline V gene (reference sequence), CDR1 is MNHEY and CDR2 is SMNVEV. The CDR3 contains 14 residues, cysteine and phenylalanine counted. The read is trimmed to its CDR3 DNA, 42 bases read in frame from base 1. All donors were healthy Caucasians. The twin cohort consisted of three pairs of female monozygotic twins, all aged roughly 18 to 30 years. RNA for TCR libraries was isolated from peripheral blood mononuclear cells. In this sample, this clonotype turned up a few times. What antigen it recognizes has not been identified. No quality values exist for individual bases; no much larger clone is one base distant. Libraries were made using 5' RACE. The run used an Illumina HiSeq 2000. A universal primer binding site was added through template switching, and the final cDNA carried a unique molecular identifier so that TCR cDNA molecules could be counted accurately. Specific primers in the conserved constant-segment region were used to synthesize first-strand cDNA for the TCR alpha and beta chains. To control for contamination, every cDNA library was double barcoded, receiving both a SMART-Mk sample barcode and Illumina barcodes. Two successive PCR steps introduced TruSeq adapter sequences along with Illumina sample barcodes. The TCR alpha and beta cDNA libraries were sequenced on the Illumina HiSeq platform using custom primers. As for how the authors treated the data: MiGEC was used to process raw reads and extract unique molecular identifiers, and MiXCR was used to find CDR3 positions. For each individual, recombination models were inferred using an EM algorithm with the repgenHMM and IGoR tools. Shared clonotypes were analyzed with the tcR package in R, and sharing was normalized by the product of cloneset sizes. To study raw recombination free of thymic and clonal selection effects, out-of-frame nonproductive sequences were analyzed. The public reads were run again by TCRdb, first through fastp at Q25 and then through MiXCR, and only productive beta chains were kept. Every CDR3 protein is listed once, alongside the most common genes and DNA of its rows. These V and J calls are TCRdb output, not the study's own analysis. The sample includes roughly 630,000 distinct CDR3 sequences, with around 7.5% observed a single time. The ten largest clones represent less than 2% of the sample.

What the study reported, not specific to this receptor: Abundant cord blood beta clonotypes had fewer insertions, young adult naive repertoires showed a similar but weaker trend, and memory repertoires showed no such trend. Out-of-frame TCR alpha sharing in monozygotic twins was systematically underestimated by recombination models, whereas sharing between unrelated individuals was in agreement with the recombination models. A weaker excess of twin sharing was found in beta out-of-frame sequences because the signal-to-noise ratio was lowered by fewer shared sequences. Invariant T cells such as MAIT and iNKT could partly confound zero-insertion analyses, though diverse VJ usage argued against this for most clonotypes. Out-of-frame TCR alpha sequences shared between twins showed an excess of low generation-probability sequences compared with coincidental sharing between unrelated individuals. Because the same donors could not be followed over many years, the conclusions depended on cross-sectional statistical analysis.

The same sample was also studied in work on yellow fever vaccine responses in identical twins. Reported in the second study: The T cell response to vaccination in identical twins was reported by the authors to appear partly convergent and partly personalized. The study precisely tracked vaccine-responding T cell clones in identical twins.

The chain employs TRBV27 and TRBJ2-2; a weak D assignment points to TRBD1 (5 bases agree). The sequence was obtained from a woman under 30 in good health. The sequenced sample consisted of PBMCs. The CDR3 region has the sequence CATSPGWNTGELFF. The nucleotides read TGTGCCACCTCACCAGGGTGGAACACCGGGGAGCTGTTTTTT.